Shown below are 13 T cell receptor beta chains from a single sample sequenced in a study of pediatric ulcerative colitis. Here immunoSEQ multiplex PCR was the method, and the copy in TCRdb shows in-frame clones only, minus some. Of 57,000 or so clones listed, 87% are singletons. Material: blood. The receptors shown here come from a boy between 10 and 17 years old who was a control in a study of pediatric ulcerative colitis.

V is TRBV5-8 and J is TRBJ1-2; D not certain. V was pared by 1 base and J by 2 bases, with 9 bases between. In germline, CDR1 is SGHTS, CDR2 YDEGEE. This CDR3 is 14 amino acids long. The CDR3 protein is CASSLFPGNYGYTF. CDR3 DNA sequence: TGTGCCAGCAGCTTGTTTCCGGGGAACTATGGCTACACCTTC.

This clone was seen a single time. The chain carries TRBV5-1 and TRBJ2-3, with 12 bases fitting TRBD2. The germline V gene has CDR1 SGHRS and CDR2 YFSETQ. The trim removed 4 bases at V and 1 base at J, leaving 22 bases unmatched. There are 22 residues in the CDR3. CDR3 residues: CASSPREPSGGARRDGTDTQYF. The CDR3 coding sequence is TGCGCCAGCAGCCCCCGGGAGCCTAGCGGGGGGGCCCGAAGGGATGGCACAGATACGCAGTATTTT.

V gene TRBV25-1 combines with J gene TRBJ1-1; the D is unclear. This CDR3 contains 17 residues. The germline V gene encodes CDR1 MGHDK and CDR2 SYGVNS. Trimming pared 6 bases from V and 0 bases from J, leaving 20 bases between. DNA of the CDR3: TGTGCCAGCAGCGAGACGGCCCAAACTCCCTTGAACACTGAAGCTTTCTTT. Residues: CASSETAQTPLNTEAFF.

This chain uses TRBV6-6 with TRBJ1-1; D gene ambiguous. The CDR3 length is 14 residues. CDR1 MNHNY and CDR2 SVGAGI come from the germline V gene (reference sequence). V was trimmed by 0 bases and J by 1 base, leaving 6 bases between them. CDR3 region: CASSYSRSNTEAFF. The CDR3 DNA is TGTGCCAGCAGTTACTCGAGGTCGAACACTGAAGCTTTCTTT.

The CDR3 nucleotides are TGTGCCAGCAGCGTAGGCCCAGGGAGTCTCACAGATACGCAGTATTTT. Protein sequence: CASSVGPGSLTDTQYF. The chain is built from TRBV9 and TRBJ2-3; perhaps D is TRBD1 or TRBD2 (5 bases each). The CDR3 is 16 amino acids. Germline V gene lookup returns CDR1 SGDLS and CDR2 YYNGEE. The ends were cut back, 0 bases at V and 2 bases at J, with 13 bases in the middle.

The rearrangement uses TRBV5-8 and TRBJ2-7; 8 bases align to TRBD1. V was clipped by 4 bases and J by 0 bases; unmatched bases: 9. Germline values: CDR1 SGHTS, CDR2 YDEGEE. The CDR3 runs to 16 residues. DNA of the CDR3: TGTGCCAGCAGCCAGGGGGACAGGTTAGACTCCTACGAGCAGTACTTC. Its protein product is CASSQGDRLDSYEQYF.

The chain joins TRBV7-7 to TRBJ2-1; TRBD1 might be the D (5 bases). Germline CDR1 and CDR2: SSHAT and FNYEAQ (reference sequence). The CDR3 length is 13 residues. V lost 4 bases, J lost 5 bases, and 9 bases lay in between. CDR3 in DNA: TGTGCCAGCAGCTCCCGACAGAACAATGAGCAGTTCTTC. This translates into CASSSRQNNEQFF.

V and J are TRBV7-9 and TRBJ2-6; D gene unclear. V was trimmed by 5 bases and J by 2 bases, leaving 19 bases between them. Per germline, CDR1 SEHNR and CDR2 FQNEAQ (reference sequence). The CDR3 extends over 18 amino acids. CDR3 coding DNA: TGTGCCAGCAGCCCAAAGCCGGCCGCTTTGGCTGGGGCCAACGTCCTGACTTTC. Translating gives CASSPKPAALAGANVLTF.

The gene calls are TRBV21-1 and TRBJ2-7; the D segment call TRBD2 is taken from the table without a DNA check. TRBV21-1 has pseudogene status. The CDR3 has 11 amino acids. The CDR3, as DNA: TGTGCCAGCAGGAGCTCCTACGAGCAGTACTTC. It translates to CASRSSYEQYF.

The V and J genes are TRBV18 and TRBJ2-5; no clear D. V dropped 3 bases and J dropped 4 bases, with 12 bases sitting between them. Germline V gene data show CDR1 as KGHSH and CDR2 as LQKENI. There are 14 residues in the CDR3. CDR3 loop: CASSPSTTGETQYF. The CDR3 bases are TGTGCCAGCTCACCCTCAACGACGGGAGAGACCCAGTACTTC.

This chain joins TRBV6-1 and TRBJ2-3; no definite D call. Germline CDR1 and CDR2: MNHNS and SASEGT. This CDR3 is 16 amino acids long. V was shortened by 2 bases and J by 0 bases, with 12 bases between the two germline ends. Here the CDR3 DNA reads TGTGCCAGCAGTGAATTCGTCGGCGCTAGCACAGATACGCAGTATTTT. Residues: CASSEFVGASTDTQYF.

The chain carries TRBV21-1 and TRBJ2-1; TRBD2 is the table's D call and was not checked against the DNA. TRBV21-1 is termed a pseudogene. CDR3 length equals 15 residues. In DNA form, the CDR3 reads TGTGCCATAGAACAGGGGACTAGTAACGGGGCTGAGCAGTTCTTC. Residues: CAIEQGTSNGAEQFF.

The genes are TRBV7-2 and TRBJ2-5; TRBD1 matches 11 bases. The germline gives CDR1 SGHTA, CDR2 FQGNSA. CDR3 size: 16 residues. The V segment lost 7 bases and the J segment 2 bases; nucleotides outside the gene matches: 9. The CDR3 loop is CASMVRDRGFQETQYF. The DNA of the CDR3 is TGTGCCAGCATGGTTCGGGACAGGGGGTTTCAAGAGACCCAGTACTTC.